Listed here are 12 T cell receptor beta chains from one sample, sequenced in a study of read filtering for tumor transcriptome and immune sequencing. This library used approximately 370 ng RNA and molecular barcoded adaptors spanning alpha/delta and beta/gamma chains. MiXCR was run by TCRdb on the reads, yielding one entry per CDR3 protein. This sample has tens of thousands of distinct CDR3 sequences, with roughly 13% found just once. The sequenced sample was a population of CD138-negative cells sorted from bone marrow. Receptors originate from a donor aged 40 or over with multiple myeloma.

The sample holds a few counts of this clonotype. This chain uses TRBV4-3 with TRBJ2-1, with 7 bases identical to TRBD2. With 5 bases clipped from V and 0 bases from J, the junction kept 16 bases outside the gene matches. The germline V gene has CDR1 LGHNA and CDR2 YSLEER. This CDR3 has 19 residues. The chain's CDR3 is CASSGKPLRTGGSYNEQFF. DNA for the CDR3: TGCGCCAGCAGCGGAAAACCTCTTCGGACGGGGGGCTCCTACAATGAGCAGTTCTTC.

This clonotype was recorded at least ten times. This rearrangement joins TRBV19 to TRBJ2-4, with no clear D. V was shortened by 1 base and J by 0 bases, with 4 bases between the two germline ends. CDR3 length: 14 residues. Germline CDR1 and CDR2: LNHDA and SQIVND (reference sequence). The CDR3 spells CASSIGLAKNIQYF. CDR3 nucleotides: TGTGCCAGTAGTATAGGTCTAGCCAAAAACATTCAGTACTTC. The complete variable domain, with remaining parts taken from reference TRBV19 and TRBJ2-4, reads DGGITQSPKYLFRKEGQNVTLSCEQNLNHDAMYWYRQDPGQGLRLIYYSQIVNDFQKGDIAEGYSVSREKKESFPLTVTSAQKNPTAFYLCASSIGLAKNIQYFGAGTRLSVL.

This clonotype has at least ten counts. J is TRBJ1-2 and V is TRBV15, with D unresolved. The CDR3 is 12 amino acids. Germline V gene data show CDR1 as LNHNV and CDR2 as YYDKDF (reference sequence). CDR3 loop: CATPDERYGYTF. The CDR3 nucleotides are TGTGCGACACCGGACGAGCGATATGGCTACACCTTC. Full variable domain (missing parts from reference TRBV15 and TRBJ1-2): DAMVIQNPRYQVTQFGKPVTLSCSQTLNHNVMYWYQQKSSQAPKLLFHYYDKDFNNEADTPDNFQSRRPNTSFCFLDIRSPGLGDTAMYLCATPDERYGYTFGSGTRLTVV.

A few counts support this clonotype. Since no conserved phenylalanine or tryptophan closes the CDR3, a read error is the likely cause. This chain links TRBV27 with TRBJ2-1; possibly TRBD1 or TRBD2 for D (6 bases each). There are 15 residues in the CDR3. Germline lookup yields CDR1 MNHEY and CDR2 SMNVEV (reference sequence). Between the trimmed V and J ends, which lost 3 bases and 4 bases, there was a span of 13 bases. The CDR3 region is CASSFEGGRYNEQFL. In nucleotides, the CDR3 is TGTGCCAGCAGTTTTGAGGGGGGCAGGTACAATGAGCAGTTCCTC.

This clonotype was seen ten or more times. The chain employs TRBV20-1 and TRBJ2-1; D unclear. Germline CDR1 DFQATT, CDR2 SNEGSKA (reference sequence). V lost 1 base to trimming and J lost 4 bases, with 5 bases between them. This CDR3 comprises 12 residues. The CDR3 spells CSARVQYNEQFF. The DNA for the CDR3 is TGCAGTGCTAGAGTGCAGTACAATGAGCAGTTCTTC.

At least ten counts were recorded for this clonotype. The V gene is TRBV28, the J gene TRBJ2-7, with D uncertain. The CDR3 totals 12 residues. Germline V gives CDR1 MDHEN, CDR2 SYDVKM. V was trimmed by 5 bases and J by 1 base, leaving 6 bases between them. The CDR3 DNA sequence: TGTGCCAGCAGTCCCAGGTCCTACGAGCAGTACTTC. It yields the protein CASSPRSYEQYF.

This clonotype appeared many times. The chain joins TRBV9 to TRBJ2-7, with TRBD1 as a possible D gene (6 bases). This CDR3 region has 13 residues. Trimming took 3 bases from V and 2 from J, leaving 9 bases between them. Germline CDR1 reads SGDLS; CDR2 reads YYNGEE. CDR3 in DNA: TGTGCCAGCAGCGGGACAGCTACCTACGAGCAGTACTTC. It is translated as CASSGTATYEQYF. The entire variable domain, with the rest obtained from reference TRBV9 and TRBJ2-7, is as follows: DSGVTQTPKHLITATGQRVTLRCSPRSGDLSVYWYQQSLDQGLQFLIQYYNGEERAKGNILERFSAQQFPDLHSELNLSSLELGDSALYFCASSGTATYEQYFGPGTRLTVT.

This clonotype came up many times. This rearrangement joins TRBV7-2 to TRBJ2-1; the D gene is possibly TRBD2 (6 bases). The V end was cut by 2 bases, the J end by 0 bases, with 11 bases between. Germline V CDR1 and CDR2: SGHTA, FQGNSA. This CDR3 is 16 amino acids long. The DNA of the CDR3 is TGTGCCAGCAGCTTAAGGGCGGGATCCTCCTACAATGAGCAGTTCTTC. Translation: CASSLRAGSSYNEQFF. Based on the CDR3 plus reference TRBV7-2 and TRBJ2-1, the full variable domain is GAGVSQSPSNKVTEKGKDVELRCDPISGHTALYWYRQSLGQGLEFLIYFQGNSAPDKSGLPSDRFSAERTGGSVSTLTIQRTQQEDSAVYLCASSLRAGSSYNEQFFGPGTRLTVL.

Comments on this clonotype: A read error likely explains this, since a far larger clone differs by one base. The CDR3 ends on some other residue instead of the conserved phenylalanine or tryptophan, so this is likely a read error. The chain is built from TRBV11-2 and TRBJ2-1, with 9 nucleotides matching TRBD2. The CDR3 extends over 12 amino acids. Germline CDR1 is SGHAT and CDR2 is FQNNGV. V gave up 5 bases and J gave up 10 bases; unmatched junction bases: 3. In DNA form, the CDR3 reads TGTGCCAGCAGCACCGGGACTAGCGAGCAGTTCCTC. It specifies CASSTGTSEQFL.

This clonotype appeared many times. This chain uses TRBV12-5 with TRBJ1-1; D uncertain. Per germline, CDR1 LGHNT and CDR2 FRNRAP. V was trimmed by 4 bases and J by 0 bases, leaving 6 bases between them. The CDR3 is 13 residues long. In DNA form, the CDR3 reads TGTGCTAGTGGTTCGACAATGAACACTGAAGCTTTCTTT. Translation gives CASGSTMNTEAFF.

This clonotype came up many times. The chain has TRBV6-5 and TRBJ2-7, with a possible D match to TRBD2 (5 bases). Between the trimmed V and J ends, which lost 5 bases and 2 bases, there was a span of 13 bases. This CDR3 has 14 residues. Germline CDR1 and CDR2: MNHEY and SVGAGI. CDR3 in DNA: TGTGCCAGCAGTCCCTCGAGGGCAGCCTACGAGCAGTACTTC. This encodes CASSPSRAAYEQYF.

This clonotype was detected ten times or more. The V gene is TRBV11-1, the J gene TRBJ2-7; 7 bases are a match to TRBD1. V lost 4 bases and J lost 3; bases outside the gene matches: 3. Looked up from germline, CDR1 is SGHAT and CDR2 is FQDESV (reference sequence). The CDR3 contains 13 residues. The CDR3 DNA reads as TGTGCCAGCAGCTGGGGACAGATCTACGAGCAGTACTTC. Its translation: CASSWGQIYEQYF.